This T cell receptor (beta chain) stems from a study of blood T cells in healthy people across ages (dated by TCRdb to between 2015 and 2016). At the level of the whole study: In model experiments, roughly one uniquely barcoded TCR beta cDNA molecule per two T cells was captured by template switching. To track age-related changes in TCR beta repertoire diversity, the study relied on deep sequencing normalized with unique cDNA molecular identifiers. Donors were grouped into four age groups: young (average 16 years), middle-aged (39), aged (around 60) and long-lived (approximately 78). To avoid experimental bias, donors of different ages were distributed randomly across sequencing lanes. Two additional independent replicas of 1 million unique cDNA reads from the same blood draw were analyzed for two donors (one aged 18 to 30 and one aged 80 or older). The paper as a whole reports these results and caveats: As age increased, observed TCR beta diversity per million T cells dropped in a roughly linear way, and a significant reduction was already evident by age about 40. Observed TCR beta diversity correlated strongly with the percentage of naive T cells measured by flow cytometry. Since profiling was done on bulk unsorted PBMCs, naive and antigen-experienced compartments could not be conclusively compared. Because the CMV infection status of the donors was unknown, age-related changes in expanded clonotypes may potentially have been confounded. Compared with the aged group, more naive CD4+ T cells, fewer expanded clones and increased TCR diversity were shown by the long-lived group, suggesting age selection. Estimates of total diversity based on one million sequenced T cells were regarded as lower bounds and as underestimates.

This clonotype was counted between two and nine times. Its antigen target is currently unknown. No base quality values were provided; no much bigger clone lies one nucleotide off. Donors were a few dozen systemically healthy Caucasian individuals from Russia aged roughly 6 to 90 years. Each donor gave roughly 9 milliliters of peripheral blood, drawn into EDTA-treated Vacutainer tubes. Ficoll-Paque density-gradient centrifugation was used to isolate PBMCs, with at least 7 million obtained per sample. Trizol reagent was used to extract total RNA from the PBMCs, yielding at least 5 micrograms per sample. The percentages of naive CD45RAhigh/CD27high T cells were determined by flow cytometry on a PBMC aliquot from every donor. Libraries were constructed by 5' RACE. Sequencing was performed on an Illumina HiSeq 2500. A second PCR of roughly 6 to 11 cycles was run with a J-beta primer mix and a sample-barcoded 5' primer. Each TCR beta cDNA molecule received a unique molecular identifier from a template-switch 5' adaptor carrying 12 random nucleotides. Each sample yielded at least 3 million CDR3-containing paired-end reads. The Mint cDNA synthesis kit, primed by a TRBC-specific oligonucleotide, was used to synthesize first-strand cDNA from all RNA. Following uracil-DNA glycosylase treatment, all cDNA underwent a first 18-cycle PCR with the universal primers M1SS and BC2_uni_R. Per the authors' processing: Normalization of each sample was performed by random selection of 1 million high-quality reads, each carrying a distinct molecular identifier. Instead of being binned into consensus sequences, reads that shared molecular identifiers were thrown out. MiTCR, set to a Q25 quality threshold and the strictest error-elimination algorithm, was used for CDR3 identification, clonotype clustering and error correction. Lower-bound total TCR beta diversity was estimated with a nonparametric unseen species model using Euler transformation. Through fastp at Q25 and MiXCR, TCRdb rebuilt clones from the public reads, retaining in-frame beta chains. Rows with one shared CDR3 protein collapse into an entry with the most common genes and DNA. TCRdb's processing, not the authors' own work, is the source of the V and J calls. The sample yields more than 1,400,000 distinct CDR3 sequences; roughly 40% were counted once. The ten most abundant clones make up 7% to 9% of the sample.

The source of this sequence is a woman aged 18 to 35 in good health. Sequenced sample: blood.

The CDR3 amino acid sequence is: CASSFRNGALQDTQYF. The DNA sequence reads TGTGCCAGCAGCTTCAGGAATGGGGCCCTCCAAGATACGCAGTATTTT. The rearranged chain carries TRBV7-9 and TRBJ2-3; tentative D gene TRBD1, with 5 bases matching. Cut back by 3 bases and 5 bases, the V and J ends lie 18 bases apart. CDR1 SEHNR and CDR2 FQNEAQ are derived from the germline V gene (reference sequence). The CDR3 covers 16 residues, taking in both the cysteine and the phenylalanine. Only the CDR3 DNA stays, 48 bases, in frame from base 1.